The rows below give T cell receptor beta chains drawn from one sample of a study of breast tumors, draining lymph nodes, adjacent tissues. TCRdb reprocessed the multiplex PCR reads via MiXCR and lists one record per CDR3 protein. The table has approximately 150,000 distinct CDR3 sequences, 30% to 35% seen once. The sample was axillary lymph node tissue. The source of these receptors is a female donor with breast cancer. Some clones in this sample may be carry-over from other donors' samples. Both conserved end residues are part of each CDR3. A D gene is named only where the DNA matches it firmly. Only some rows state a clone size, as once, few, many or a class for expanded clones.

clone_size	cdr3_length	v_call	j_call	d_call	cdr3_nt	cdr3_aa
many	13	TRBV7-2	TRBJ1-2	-	TGTGCCAGCAGCCTCGACAGCGCCTATGGCTACACCTTC	CASSLDSAYGYTF
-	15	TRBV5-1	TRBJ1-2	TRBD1	TGCGCCAGCAGCTCGGGACAGGGGCTTGCGGGAGGCTACACCTTC	CASSSGQGLAGGYTF
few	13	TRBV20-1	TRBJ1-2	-	TGCAGTGCTAGAGACAGGTGGGATCTTGGCTACACCTTC	CSARDRWDLGYTF
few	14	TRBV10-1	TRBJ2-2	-	TGCGCCAGCAGTGATACAAGGAACACCGGGGAGCTGTTTTTT	CASSDTRNTGELFF
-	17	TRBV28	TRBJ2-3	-	TGTGCCAGCAGTTTTATTCAGGAAGGGACTAGCACAGATACGCAGTATTTT	CASSFIQEGTSTDTQYF
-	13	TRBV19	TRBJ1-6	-	TGTGCCAGCACCCGACGGGAGTTTTCACCCCTCCACTTT	CASTRREFSPLHF
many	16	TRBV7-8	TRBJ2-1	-	TGTGCCAGCAGCTCTATGGGCGAAAGGACCAATGACAAGCAGTTCTTC	CASSSMGERTNDKQFF
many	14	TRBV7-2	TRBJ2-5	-	TGTGCCAGCAGCTTAGTGTGGGGCTGGGAGACCCAGTACTTC	CASSLVWGWETQYF
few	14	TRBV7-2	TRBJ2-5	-	TGTGCCAGCAGTTCCCCGCCGTACCAAGAGACCCAGTACTTC	CASSSPPYQETQYF
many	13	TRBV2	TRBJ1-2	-	TGTGCCAGCAGTGAAAGGGCGCAGGGCGTCTCAACGTTC	CASSERAQGVSTF
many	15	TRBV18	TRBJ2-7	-	TGTGCCAGCTCGGGGGACCAAGACTTACCCTACGAGCAGTACTTC	CASSGDQDLPYEQYF
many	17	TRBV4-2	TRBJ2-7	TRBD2	TGTGCCAGCAGCCAAGAAGTCGGGGGGGCGCAGATCTACGAGCAGTACTTC	CASSQEVGGAQIYEQYF
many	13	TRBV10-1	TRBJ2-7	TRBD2	TGCGCCAGCAGCGAACTAGCGATGGCGGAGCAGTACTTC	CASSELAMAEQYF
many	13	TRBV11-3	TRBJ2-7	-	TGTGCCAGCAGCTTAGGCAGGGGCTACGAGCAGTACTTC	CASSLGRGYEQYF
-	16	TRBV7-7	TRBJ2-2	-	TGTGCTAGCAGTCCGAGCTGGCCCGTTTCTAGCGGGGAGCTGTTTTTT	CASSPSWPVSSGELFF
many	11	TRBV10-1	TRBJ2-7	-	TGCGCCAGCAGTGAGGGCCGGGAGCAGTACTTC	CASSEGREQYF
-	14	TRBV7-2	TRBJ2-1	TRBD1	TGTGCCAGCAGCCAAGACAGGGGGCCCGATGAGCAGTTCTTC	CASSQDRGPDEQFF
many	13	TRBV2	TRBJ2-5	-	TGTGCCAGCAGTGTTCGGCCCCCGGAGACCCAGTACTTC	CASSVRPPETQYF
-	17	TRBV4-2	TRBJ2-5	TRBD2	TGTGCCAGCAGCCATGCCCGGACTAGCGGGGAGGTAGAGACCCAGTACTTC	CASSHARTSGEVETQYF
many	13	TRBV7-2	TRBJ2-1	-	TGTGCCAGCAGCTTAGCCAGGGTCCATGAGCAGTTCTTC	CASSLARVHEQFF
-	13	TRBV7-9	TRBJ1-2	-	TGTGCCAGCAGCCCCGAACAGATCTATGGCTACACCTTC	CASSPEQIYGYTF
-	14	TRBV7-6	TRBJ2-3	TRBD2	TGTGCCGGGGGACTAGCGGGATCCGCAGATACGCAGTATTTT	CAGGLAGSADTQYF
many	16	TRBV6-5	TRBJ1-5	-	TGTGCCAGCAGTTACTCTGGGGTCGGGAGCAATCAGCCCCAGCATTTT	CASSYSGVGSNQPQHF
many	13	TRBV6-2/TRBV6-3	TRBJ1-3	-	TGTGCCAGCAGACAAAGCTCTGGAAACACCATATATTTT	CASRQSSGNTIYF
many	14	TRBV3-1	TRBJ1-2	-	TGTGCCAGCAGCCAAGTTCGGACGGCAGGAGGCTACACCTTC	CASSQVRTAGGYTF
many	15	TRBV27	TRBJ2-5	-	TGTGCCAGCAGTTTACAGGGTTACCCCCAAGAGACCCAGTACTTC	CASSLQGYPQETQYF
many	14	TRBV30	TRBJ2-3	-	TGTGCCTGGAGTACGGGACTGACCCCCGATACGCAGTATTTT	CAWSTGLTPDTQYF
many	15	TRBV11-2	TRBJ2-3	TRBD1	TGTGCCAGCAGCTTAACGACAGGGAGCACAGATACGCAGTATTTT	CASSLTTGSTDTQYF
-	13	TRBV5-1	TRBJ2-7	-	TGCGCCAGCAGCTTGGCCGGGACGGACGAGCAGTACTTC	CASSLAGTDEQYF
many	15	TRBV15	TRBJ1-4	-	TGTGCCACCAGCAGAGGGGGGGCGGAGAATGAAAAACTGTTTTTT	CATSRGGAENEKLFF
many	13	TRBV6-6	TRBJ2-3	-	TGTGCCAGCAGCTACTGGGTCACAGATACGCAGTATTTT	CASSYWVTDTQYF
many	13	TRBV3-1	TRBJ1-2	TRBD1	TGTGCCAGCAGGTTCGGGACAGCTTATGGCTACACCTTC	CASRFGTAYGYTF
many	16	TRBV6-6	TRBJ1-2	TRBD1	TGTGCCAGCAGTTACGGGACAGGGGGTGAAGAAAATGGCTACACCTTC	CASSYGTGGEENGYTF
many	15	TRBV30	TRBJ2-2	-	TGTGCCTGGAGTGGGGCAGGGTGGTATTCCGGGGAGCTGTTTTTT	CAWSGAGWYSGELFF
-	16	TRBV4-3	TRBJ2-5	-	TGCGCCAGCAGCCAATTAACAGGACCTATGGGACGGATCCAGTACTTC	CASSQLTGPMGRIQYF
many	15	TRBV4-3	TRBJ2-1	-	TGCGCCAGCAGCCAAGAGGTCAGCTACTACAATGAGCAGTTCTTC	CASSQEVSYYNEQFF
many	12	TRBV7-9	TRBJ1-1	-	TGTGCCAGCAGCTTAGCAGGGACTGAAGCTTTCTTT	CASSLAGTEAFF
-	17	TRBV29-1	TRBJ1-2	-	TGCAGCGATGGCCTTCGTATCGGGATGGCGGGAATCGTAGGCTACGCCTTC	CSDGLRIGMAGIVGYAF
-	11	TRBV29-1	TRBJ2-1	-	TGCAGCTCGGTGGGGGGCCATGAGCAGTTCTTC	CSSVGGHEQFF
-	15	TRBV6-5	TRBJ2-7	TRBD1	TGTGCCAGCACCCTGTTTGCGGCAGGGGGAAACGAGCGGTACTTC	CASTLFAAGGNERYF
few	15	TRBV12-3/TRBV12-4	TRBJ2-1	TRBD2	TGTGCCAGCACCGCGGTGTTAGCGGGAGTCTATGAGCAGTTCTTC	CASTAVLAGVYEQFF
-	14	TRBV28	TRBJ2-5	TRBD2	TGTGCCAGCACCCCTCGGGGGGGAGAAGAGACCCAGTACTTC	CASTPRGGEETQYF